Each of the 22 T cell receptor beta chains below was sequenced from the same sample in a study of blood T cell repertoires in COVID-19. Clones were read by immunoSEQ multiplex PCR, and TCRdb kept only the in-frame ones, dropping some. This sample has some 42,000 clones; roughly 90% occur once, and the top ten carry about 3%. The sample taken for sequencing was peripheral blood. The receptors were sampled from a man in his fifties with active COVID-19.

This sequence joins TRBV4-1 and TRBJ2-5, with 8 bases identical to TRBD2. V gave up 4 bases and J gave up 5 bases; unmatched junction bases: 9. Germline V gene sequence: CDR1 MGHRA, CDR2 YSYEKL. The CDR3 has 15 amino acids. In DNA, the CDR3 is TGCGCCAGCAGCCGGTCAGCGGGGGCCGGTGAGACCCAGTACTTC. This sequence encodes CASSRSAGAGETQYF.

This chain joins TRBV28 and TRBJ2-7; a weak D match, TRBD2 (6 bases). The V gene lost 2 bases and the J gene lost 1 base, with 9 bases spanning the gap. The germline CDR1 and CDR2 sequences are MDHEN and SYDVKM. The CDR3 spans 14 residues. The chain's CDR3 is CASSLVGGSYEQYF. DNA of the CDR3: TGTGCCAGCAGTTTAGTGGGGGGTTCCTACGAGCAGTACTTC.

The chain couples TRBV9 to TRBJ1-2, with 8 bases that match TRBD1. Trimming took 0 bases from V and 8 from J; bases not matched to a gene: 9. Germline V CDR1 and CDR2: SGDLS, YYNGEE. The CDR3 extends over 15 amino acids. The CDR3 sequence: CASSVAIGQGSGYTF. CDR3 coding DNA: TGTGCCAGCAGCGTAGCTATTGGACAGGGAAGCGGCTACACCTTC.

The genes are TRBV5-1 and TRBJ2-4; 9 bases match TRBD1. CDR1 and CDR2 from the germline V gene are SGHRS and YFSETQ. The CDR3 consists of 16 residues. V was pared by 0 bases and J by 1 base, with 2 bases of the junction left unmatched. This CDR3 reads CASSLEGTGAKNIQYF. The CDR3 DNA follows: TGCGCCAGCAGCTTGGAAGGGACAGGGGCCAAAAACATTCAGTACTTC. The whole variable domain, filled in from reference TRBV5-1 and TRBJ2-4, reads KAGVTQTPRYLIKTRGQQVTLSCSPISGHRSVSWYQQTPGQGLQFLFEYFSETQRNKGNFPGRFSGRQFSNSRSEMNVSTLELGDSALYLCASSLEGTGAKNIQYFGAGTRLSVL.

This clone was observed once. The chain links TRBV7-8 to TRBJ1-2; tentatively, D is TRBD1 (5 bases). Germline V gene sequence: CDR1 SGHVS, CDR2 FQNEAQ. There are 16 residues in the CDR3. With 2 bases removed from V and 0 bases from J, the gap between germline ends came to 13 bases. The CDR3 bases are TGTGCCAGCAGCTTAATGTCCGGGGGACCTAACTATGGCTACACCTTC. Residues: CASSLMSGGPNYGYTF.

For this clone: The junction does not match germline at one end; this may be a read error. The chain carries TRBV28 and TRBJ1-1; D not certain. Germline CDR1 reads MDHEN; CDR2 reads SYDVKM. CDR3 length: 13 amino acids. The CDR3 DNA follows: TGTGCCGGCAGTGCGAGGCTATTCACTGAAGCTTTCTTT. It translates to CAGSARLFTEAFF.

This clone was picked up a small number of times. This rearrangement joins TRBV18 to TRBJ2-2, with TRBD1 identical over 7 bases. V lost 3 bases and J lost 1; bases outside the gene matches: 5. CDR1 is KGHSH, CDR2 LQKENI, per germline. The length of the CDR3 is 16 residues. This chain's CDR3 is CASSPRRQGNTGELFF. In DNA, the CDR3 is TGTGCCAGCTCACCCCGAAGACAGGGGAACACCGGGGAGCTGTTTTTT.

The chain uses TRBV28 and TRBJ2-5; 10 positions match TRBD2. V was pared by 1 base and J by 2 bases, with 1 base of the junction left unmatched. CDR1 and CDR2 (germline): MDHEN, SYDVKM. The CDR3 sequence is 15 residues long. Here the CDR3 reads CASSLSAGGQETQYF. The CDR3 region has the DNA TGTGCCAGCAGTTTATCAGCGGGGGGGCAAGAGACCCAGTACTTC.

This clone was picked up one time. J is TRBJ1-1 and V is TRBV5-4; 8 nucleotides agree with TRBD1. This CDR3 is built from 14 residues. Germline CDR1 is SGHNT and CDR2 is YYREEE (reference sequence). V lost 4 bases to trimming and J lost 8 bases; unmatched junction nucleotides: 10. Here the CDR3 reads CASSTDRESPEAFF. In DNA, the CDR3 is TGTGCCAGCAGCACGGACAGGGAGAGCCCCGAAGCTTTCTTT.

This chain connects TRBV6-5 to TRBJ1-1, with TRBD1 identical over 7 bases. V was clipped by 2 bases and J by 5 bases; unmatched bases: 11. The germline gives CDR1 MNHEY, CDR2 SVGAGI. The CDR3 spans 16 residues. The CDR3 DNA is TGTGCCAGCAGTTACCCAAACAGGGGAATGGGAACTGAAGCTTTCTTT. It is translated as CASSYPNRGMGTEAFF.

The chain uses TRBV7-9 and TRBJ2-2; 14 bases map to TRBD2. The germline V gene has CDR1 SEHNR and CDR2 FQNEAQ (reference sequence). Losses at the gene ends were 5 bases for V and 5 bases for J; bases not matched to a gene: 1. This CDR3 has 15 amino acids. The CDR3 DNA is TGTGCCAGCAGCCGGACTAGCGGGGGGACCGGGGAGCTGTTTTTT. Residues: CASSRTSGGTGELFF.

The count of this clone is one. The CDR3 DNA is TGTGCCAGCTCACCATTCGGCGGGAACACCGGGGAGCTGTTTTTT. It encodes CASSPFGGNTGELFF. The chain employs TRBV18 and TRBJ2-2, with D uncertain. This CDR3 has 15 residues. V shed 2 bases and J shed 1 base, with 8 bases lying between them. Germline V CDR1 and CDR2: KGHSH, LQKENI.

The chain combines TRBV2 with TRBJ1-2; D not resolved. Germline V gene sequence: CDR1 SNHLY, CDR2 FYNNEI. V was cut by 5 bases and J by 0 bases, with 7 bases left in between. This CDR3 spans 13 amino acids. CDR3 loop: CASSPPSNYGYTF. The CDR3 DNA sequence: TGTGCCAGCAGTCCCCCATCTAACTATGGCTACACCTTC.

The V and J genes are TRBV6-2 or TRBV6-3 and TRBJ2-5; TRBD2 is a possible D gene (5 bases). Germline V gene data show CDR1 as MNHEY and CDR2 as SVGEGT. V was shortened by 0 bases and J by 4 bases, with 12 bases between the two germline ends. CDR3 length equals 15 residues. The CDR3 DNA follows: TGTGCCAGCAGTTACTCGAAAAGAGGGTCAGAGACCCAGTACTTC. It encodes CASSYSKRGSETQYF.

The chain is built from TRBV7-2 and TRBJ2-3; D not certain. Trimming cost V 2 bases and J 5 bases, with 8 bases left between them. CDR1 and CDR2 from the germline V gene are SGHTA and FQGNSA. The CDR3 spans 13 residues. The CDR3 region is CASSLSNLDTQYF. The CDR3 DNA reads as TGTGCCAGCAGCTTATCCAATTTAGATACGCAGTATTTT.

V gene TRBV10-3 combines with J gene TRBJ2-2; 7 nucleotides line up with TRBD1. V was clipped by 10 bases and J by 1 base; unmatched bases: 6. This CDR3 has 14 residues. In germline, CDR1 is ENHRY, CDR2 SYGVKD. In DNA, the CDR3 is TGTGCCAGCGAGACAGGGCGGAACACCGGGGAGCTGTTTTTT. This encodes CASETGRNTGELFF.

This clone has just one count. The chain joins TRBV5-6 to TRBJ1-3; D gene unclear. Germline V gene sequence: CDR1 SGHDT, CDR2 YYEEEE. CDR3 length: 17 amino acids. The V and J ends lost 1 base and 0 bases respectively, with 14 bases between them. The CDR3 nucleotides are TGTGCCAGCAGCTTGTTGGCGGGAAGGACCTCTGGAAACACCATATATTTT. This sequence encodes CASSLLAGRTSGNTIYF.

The chain employs TRBV5-1 and TRBJ1-4; D uncertain. This CDR3 is 12 amino acids long. Deletions cut 4 bases from V and 3 bases from J, with 4 bases between. CDR1 and CDR2 (germline): SGHRS, YFSETQ. The CDR3 is CASSASNEKLFF. The DNA for the CDR3 is TGCGCCAGCAGCGCGTCTAATGAAAAACTGTTTTTT.

V is TRBV20-1 and J is TRBJ1-2; D perhaps matches TRBD1 (6 bases). This CDR3 spans 15 amino acids. Germline V gene lookup returns CDR1 DFQATT and CDR2 SNEGSKA (reference sequence). V lost 3 bases to trimming and J lost 4 bases, with 18 bases between them. The CDR3 region is CSASPRGRVGYGYTF. The CDR3 DNA is TGCAGTGCTAGTCCGAGGGGGAGGGTCGGCTATGGCTACACCTTC.

The gene calls are TRBV3-1 (or the pseudogene TRBV3-2) and TRBJ2-5; D possibly corresponds to TRBD2 (5 bases). CDR3 length equals 15 residues. In germline, CDR1 is LGHDT, CDR2 YNNKEL (reference sequence). Trimming took 1 base from V and 1 from J, leaving 10 bases between them. DNA of the CDR3: TGTGCCAGCAGCCAAGGCATTCTAGCCCAAGAGACCCAGTACTTC. Protein: CASSQGILAQETQYF.

This chain joins TRBV10-3 and TRBJ2-5, with 7 bases fitting TRBD1. The J segment lost 2 bases and the V segment lost 4 bases, leaving 7 bases of the junction unmatched. Germline V gene sequence: CDR1 ENHRY, CDR2 SYGVKD. This CDR3 comprises 15 residues. CDR3 sequence: CAISATAGGQETQYF. CDR3 DNA: TGTGCCATCAGTGCGACGGCAGGGGGTCAAGAGACCCAGTACTTC.

The chain links TRBV5-4 to TRBJ2-7; no clear D gene. The CDR3 length is 13 residues. The ends were cut back, 4 bases at V and 6 bases at J, with 14 bases in the middle. The germline V gene encodes CDR1 SGHNT and CDR2 YYREEE (reference sequence). In DNA form, the CDR3 reads TGTGCCAGCAGCGCCGGGTCCGCGCCCGAGCAGTACTTC. As protein: CASSAGSAPEQYF.